Given below is one T cell receptor (beta chain) in context. The antigen it binds to is not known. Per-base quality was not reported, and no clone a single base away is much larger than it. The sample originates from a study of shared clonotypes between healthy human individuals (dated by TCRdb to the early 2020s). Study-level background: Two women and a few men aged 18 to 49 years were included in the cohort. Per donor, three plates each were used for CD4 naive and CD4 memory, two for CD8 naive, and one for CD8 memory. The study deeply sequenced blood TCR repertoires of several healthy adults to estimate repertoire size and the extent of clonotype sharing between individuals. To increase sequencing depth and limit assay-specific biases, TCR repertoire library preparation and sequencing were carried out by different laboratories using diverse techniques. Between about 0.85 and 8.9 billion PBMCs per donor were obtained by leukapheresis. What the study reported, not specific to this receptor: The genetic and exposure-history diversity represented was limited by the small number of donors. Higher generation probabilities were observed for clonotypes shared by all four sorted-subset donors than for non-shared clonotypes. Even with the large sequencing depth, rarefaction of the sorted-subset datasets indicated that sequencing was incomplete. Only blood was sampled, and tissue TCR repertoires likely differ from those in blood. Based on pairwise subsampling, the degree of clonotype sharing among donors was expected to be affected by sequencing depth. When four donors were compared, the shared fraction of clonotypes was about 5.4% for naive CD4, more than 3% for naive CD8, 2.3% for memory CD4, and less than 0.45% for memory CD8. Naive subsets generally had larger estimated clonotype richness than memory subsets.

CD8 naive samples were obtained by positive selection for CCR7 among CD45RO-negative cells, yielding a CD45RA+CCR7+ population from which TemRA cells were excluded. Donors were healthy HIV-negative adults with no recently reported acute infections or vaccinations. All donors were Caucasian adults living in Nashville, Tennessee, USA. After blood collection by leukapheresis, PBMCs were isolated using Ficoll-Histopaque density gradient centrifugation and then cryopreserved in the vapor phase of liquid nitrogen. Analytical flow cytometry was used to check the purity and quantity of each magnetically sorted T cell population. Each sorted fraction had its genomic DNA isolated and then quantified by UV absorbance on a Nanodrop 2000c. From the cysteine through the phenylalanine, the CDR3 covers 14 amino acids. CDR3 DNA only is kept here, 42 bases in frame from base 1. Taken from the germline V gene (reference sequence), the CDR1 and CDR2 loops are WNHNN and SYGVQD. The junction shows trimming of 5 bases on V and 4 bases on J, plus 12 bases between the germline ends.

Using the deep immunoSEQ assay, multiplex PCR amplified TCR CDR3 regions from genomic DNA. Extracted genomic DNA from each cell subset was distributed evenly across all wells of several immunoSEQ 96-well plates, and each plate was treated as a replicate. For sorted subsets, around 200 ng genomic DNA, equal to 30,000 or so T cell genomes, was loaded into each replicate PCR. The purified libraries were quantified using a Qubit 3.0 fluorometer, sized with a Bioanalyzer 2100, and then quantified again using the KAPA Library Quantification kit. A separate single-read 150-cycle Illumina NextSeq 550 flow cell was used to sequence each immunoSEQ 96-well plate. For the original study's pipeline: Because the immunoSEQ output held only junctional sequences and lacked quality scores, the filtering could not match the filtering applied to full-length reads. Sequences were annotated with PyIR, a Python wrapper for IgBLAST v1.9, using IMGT germline references to assign V/J genes and CDR3. Reads with weak V/J assignments (E-value above 1e-6), missing CDR3, stop codons, out-of-frame junctions, or ambiguous translated residues were removed. V3J clonotypes were defined as sequences sharing an identical inferred V gene, J gene, and CDR3 amino acid sequence. Percentage overlap between repertoires was calculated by dividing the number of shared unique clonotypes by the size of the smaller repertoire. Richness of each repertoire was evaluated using RTK rarefaction, the Chao1 estimator, and Recon v2.1 estimates of unobserved clonotypes. OLGA was used to compute generation probabilities for all TCRbeta clonotypes that the gDNA method yielded from a handful of donors. Not all clones reach the TCRdb copy of this immuneACCESS table, which keeps in-frame sequences only. Checked studies attribute under half of the gap to unresolved V genes and leave the rest unexplained. V and J calls and clone size follow that table, whereas D and trimming were derived from the DNA. The sample contains about 2.2 million clones, roughly 93% of them found a single time. The ten largest make up less than 2% of the sample.

The sequence was collected from a young man in good health. Some clones in this sample may be carry-over from other donors' samples. The sequenced sample was naive CD8+ T cells from PBMCs. The cell subset or site tag for this specimen amounts to: CD45RA+CCR7+. The V gene is TRBV10-1 and the J gene is TRBJ2-1; the best D guess is TRBD1, with 6 bases matching. The CDR3 protein sequence reads: CASSTRTDYNEQFF. The DNA is TGCGCCAGCAGTACCCGGACAGATTACAATGAGCAGTTCTTC.